These T cell receptor beta chains were read from a single sample in a study of cytomegalovirus exposure and HLA in healthy donors. TCRdb's table, derived via immunoSEQ multiplex PCR, lists solely in-frame clones and lacks some. This repertoire shows approximately 300,000 clones, just over 85% found once; its top ten account for around 0.84%. The sequenced sample consisted of PBMCs. The source of these receptors is a woman aged 18-29 years in good health and CMV-seronegative. Each CDR3 is given with its conserved first and last residue.

V gene	J gene	CDR3 protein
TRBV7-3	TRBJ2-2	CASSLNAANTGELFF
TRBV27	TRBJ2-1	CASSLAGRYNEQFF
TRBV11-2	TRBJ2-7	CASSRGQTYEQYF
TRBV5-6	TRBJ2-7	CASGTDYEQYF
TRBV14	TRBJ2-6	CASSQDSSYSGANVLTF
TRBV5-1	TRBJ2-1	CASNRGGTLGNEQFF
TRBV4-1	TRBJ2-1	CASSPPSGFYNEQFF
TRBV19	TRBJ2-1	CASSITGVVNEQFF
TRBV7-7	TRBJ2-2	CASSLTGTRINPGELFF
TRBV18	TRBJ2-2	CASSPPASGSQSGELFF
TRBV11-1	TRBJ2-7	CASTPLEGQGVYEQYF
TRBV10-3	TRBJ2-2	CAITPGQGNLGELFF
TRBV9	TRBJ2-7	CASSVGTSGYEQYF
TRBV30	TRBJ2-3	CAWSQGHSSTDTQYF
TRBV28	TRBJ2-7	CASSLSDRFYSYEQYF
TRBV5-4	TRBJ2-5	CASSLNQETQYF
TRBV4-2	TRBJ2-4	CASSQVQEFGDIQYF
TRBV7-6	TRBJ2-3	CASSPRPGDTQYF
TRBV29-1	TRBJ2-7	CSVHGGRAYEQYF
TRBV5-1	TRBJ2-7	CASSLTGQGIYEQYF
TRBV5-8	TRBJ1-2	CASRTSGSYGYTF
TRBV28	TRBJ1-1	CASSLQGPEAFF
TRBV4-2	TRBJ1-4	CASSQVGSTGNEKLFF
TRBV1	TRBJ2-7	CTSSQDLPLRSKQYF
TRBV6-5	TRBJ2-3	CASSSVAGLSDTQYF
TRBV29-1	TRBJ2-5	CSGRVGTGAQETQYF
TRBV5-1	TRBJ2-7	CASWPAPGTGTYEQYF
TRBV15	TRBJ1-5	CATSRKTGNQPQHF